Following are 2 T cell receptor beta chains from one sample sequenced in a study of shared clonotypes between healthy human individuals. Profiled with immunoSEQ multiplex PCR; TCRdb holds only in-frame clones, not every one. This table holds some 2,500,000 clones, more than 85% found once. Material for sequencing was naive CD4+ T cells from PBMCs. Subset here: CD45RA+ positively selected. These receptors were taken from a man younger than 30 in good health. Some clones in this sample may be carry-over from other donors' samples.

The chain uses TRBV7-2 and TRBJ2-2, with 9 bases fitting TRBD1. This CDR3 comprises 15 residues. J lost 7 bases, V lost 3 bases, and 6 bases had no gene match. The germline V gene encodes CDR1 SGHTA and CDR2 FQGNSA. The CDR3 DNA is TGTGCCAGCAGCTTCCGGGACAGGGCGAGCGGGGAGCTGTTTTTT. Protein: CASSFRDRASGELFF.

The rearrangement links TRBV28 to TRBJ1-3; TRBD1 is a possible D gene (5 bases). The CDR3 contains 14 residues. Between the trimmed V and J ends, which lost 7 bases and 2 bases, there was a span of 12 bases. CDR1 is MDHEN, CDR2 SYDVKM, per germline. DNA of the CDR3: TGTGCCAGCACCACGGGGGGGGCTGGAAACACCATATATTTT. This sequence encodes CASTTGGAGNTIYF.